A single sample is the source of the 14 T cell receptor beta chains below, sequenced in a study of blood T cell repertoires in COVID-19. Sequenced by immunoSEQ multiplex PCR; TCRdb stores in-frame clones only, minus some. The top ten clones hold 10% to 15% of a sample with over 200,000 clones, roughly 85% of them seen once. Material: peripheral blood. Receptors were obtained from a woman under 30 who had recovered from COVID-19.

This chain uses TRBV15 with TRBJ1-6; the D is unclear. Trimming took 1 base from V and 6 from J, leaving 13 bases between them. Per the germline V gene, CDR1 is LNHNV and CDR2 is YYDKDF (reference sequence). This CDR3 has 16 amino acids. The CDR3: CATSRVEARLNSPLHF. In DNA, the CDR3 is TGTGCCACCAGCAGAGTGGAGGCACGGCTTAATTCACCCCTCCACTTT.

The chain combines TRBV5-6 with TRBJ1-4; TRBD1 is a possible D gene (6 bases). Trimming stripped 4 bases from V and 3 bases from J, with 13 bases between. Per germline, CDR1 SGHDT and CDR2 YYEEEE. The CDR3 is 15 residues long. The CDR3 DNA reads TGTGCCAGCAGCGCTGGGACACCCCCTAATGAAAAACTGTTTTTT. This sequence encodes CASSAGTPPNEKLFF.

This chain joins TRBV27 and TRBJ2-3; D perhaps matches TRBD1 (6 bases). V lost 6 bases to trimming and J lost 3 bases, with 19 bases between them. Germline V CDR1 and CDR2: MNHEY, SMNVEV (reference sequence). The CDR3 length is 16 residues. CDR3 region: CASSPLPGAITDTQYF. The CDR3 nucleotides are TGTGCCAGCAGCCCCCTCCCAGGGGCCATAACAGATACGCAGTATTTT.

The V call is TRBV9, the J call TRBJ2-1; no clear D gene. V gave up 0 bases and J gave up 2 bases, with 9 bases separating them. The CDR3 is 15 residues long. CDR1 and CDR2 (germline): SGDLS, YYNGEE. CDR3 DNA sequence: TGTGCCAGCAGCGTAGTTAGTGTAGCCTACAATGAGCAGTTCTTC. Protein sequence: CASSVVSVAYNEQFF. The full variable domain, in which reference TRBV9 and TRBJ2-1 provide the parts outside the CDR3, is DSGVTQTPKHLITATGQRVTLRCSPRSGDLSVYWYQQSLDQGLQFLIQYYNGEERAKGNILERFSAQQFPDLHSELNLSSLELGDSALYFCASSVVSVAYNEQFFGPGTRLTVL.

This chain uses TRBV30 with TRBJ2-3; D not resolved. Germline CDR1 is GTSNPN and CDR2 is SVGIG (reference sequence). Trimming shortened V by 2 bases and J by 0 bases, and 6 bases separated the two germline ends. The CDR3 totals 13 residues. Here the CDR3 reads CAWSYTSTDTQYF. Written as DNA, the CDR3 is TGTGCCTGGAGTTATACTAGCACAGATACGCAGTATTTT.

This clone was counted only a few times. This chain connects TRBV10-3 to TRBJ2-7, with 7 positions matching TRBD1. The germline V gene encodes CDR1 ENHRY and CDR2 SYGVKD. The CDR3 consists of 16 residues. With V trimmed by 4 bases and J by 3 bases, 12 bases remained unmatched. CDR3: CAISGYSDRELYEQYF. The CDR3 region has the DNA TGTGCCATCAGTGGATACTCCGACAGGGAGCTCTACGAGCAGTACTTC.

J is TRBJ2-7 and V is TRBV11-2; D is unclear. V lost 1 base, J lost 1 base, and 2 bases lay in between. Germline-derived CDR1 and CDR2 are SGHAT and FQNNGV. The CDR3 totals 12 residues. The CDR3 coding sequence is TGTGCCAGCAGCTTAGTATCCTACGAGCAGTACTTC. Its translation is CASSLVSYEQYF.

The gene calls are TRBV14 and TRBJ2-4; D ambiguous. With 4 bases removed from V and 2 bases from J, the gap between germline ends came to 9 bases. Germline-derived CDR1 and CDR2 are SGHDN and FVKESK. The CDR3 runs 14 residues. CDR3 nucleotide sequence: TGTGCCAGCAGCCTGAGCGTTTCCAAAAACATTCAGTACTTC. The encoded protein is CASSLSVSKNIQYF.

CDR3 nucleotide sequence: TGTGCCAGCAGTTTAGGGGCTGGAGATACGCAGTATTTT. It specifies CASSLGAGDTQYF. This chain uses TRBV6-5 with TRBJ2-3; D is possibly TRBD1 (5 bases). CDR3 size: 13 residues. The V gene lost 4 bases and the J gene lost 5 bases, with 10 bases spanning the gap. Germline CDR1 is MNHEY and CDR2 is SVGAGI.

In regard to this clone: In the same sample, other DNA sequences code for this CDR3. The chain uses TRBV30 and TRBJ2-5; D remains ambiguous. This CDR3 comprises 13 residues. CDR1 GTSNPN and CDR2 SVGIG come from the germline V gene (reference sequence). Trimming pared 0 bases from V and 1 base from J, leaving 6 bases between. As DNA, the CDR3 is TGTGCCTGGAGTGTTAGCAGCCAAGAGACCCAGTACTTC. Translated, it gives CAWSVSSQETQYF.

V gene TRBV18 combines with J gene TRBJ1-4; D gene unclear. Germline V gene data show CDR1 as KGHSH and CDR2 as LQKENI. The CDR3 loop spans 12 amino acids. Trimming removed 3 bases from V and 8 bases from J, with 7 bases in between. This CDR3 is CASSPGLEKLFF. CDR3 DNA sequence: TGTGCCAGCTCACCGGGCCTCGAAAAACTGTTTTTT.

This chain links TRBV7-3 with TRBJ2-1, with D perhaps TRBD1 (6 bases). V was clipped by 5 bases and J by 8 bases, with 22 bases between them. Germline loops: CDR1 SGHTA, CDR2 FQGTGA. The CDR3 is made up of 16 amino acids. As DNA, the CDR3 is TGTGCCAGCAGCCCCGGGGACACCTATTGGGGAGATGAGCAGTTCTTC. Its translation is CASSPGDTYWGDEQFF.

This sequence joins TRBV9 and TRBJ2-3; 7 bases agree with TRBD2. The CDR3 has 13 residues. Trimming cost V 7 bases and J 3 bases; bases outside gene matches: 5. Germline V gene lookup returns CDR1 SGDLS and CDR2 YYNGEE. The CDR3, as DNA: TGTGCCAGCTCGGGAGGAGGTACAGATACGCAGTATTTT. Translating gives CASSGGGTDTQYF.

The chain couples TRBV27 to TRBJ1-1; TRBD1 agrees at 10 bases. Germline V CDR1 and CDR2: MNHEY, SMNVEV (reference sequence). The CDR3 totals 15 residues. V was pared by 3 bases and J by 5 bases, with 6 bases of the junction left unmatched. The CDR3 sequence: CASSFGTGAWTEAFF. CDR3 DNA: TGTGCCAGCAGTTTTGGGACAGGGGCGTGGACTGAAGCTTTCTTT.